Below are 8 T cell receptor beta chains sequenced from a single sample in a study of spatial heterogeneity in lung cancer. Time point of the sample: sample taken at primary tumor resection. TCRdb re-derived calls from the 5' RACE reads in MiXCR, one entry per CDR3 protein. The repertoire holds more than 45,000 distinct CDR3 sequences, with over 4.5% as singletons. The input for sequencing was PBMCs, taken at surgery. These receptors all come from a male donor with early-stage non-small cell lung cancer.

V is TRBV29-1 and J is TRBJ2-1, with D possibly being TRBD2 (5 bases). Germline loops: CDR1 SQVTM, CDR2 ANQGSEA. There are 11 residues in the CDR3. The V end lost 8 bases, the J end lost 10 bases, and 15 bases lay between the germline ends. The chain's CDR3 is CSLRGHQEQFF. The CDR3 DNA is TGCAGCTTAAGAGGGCACCAGGAGCAGTTCTTC.

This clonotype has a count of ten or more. The CDR3 DNA reads TGCAGTGCTCGAACCAGGGGGAAGGATCAGCCCCAGCATTTT. It translates to CSARTRGKDQPQHF. This chain links TRBV20-1 with TRBJ1-5; TRBD1 aligns across 7 bases. J gave up 5 bases and V 5 bases, and 9 bases lay outside the gene matches. Germline V gives CDR1 DFQATT, CDR2 SNEGSKA (reference sequence). The CDR3 covers 14 residues.

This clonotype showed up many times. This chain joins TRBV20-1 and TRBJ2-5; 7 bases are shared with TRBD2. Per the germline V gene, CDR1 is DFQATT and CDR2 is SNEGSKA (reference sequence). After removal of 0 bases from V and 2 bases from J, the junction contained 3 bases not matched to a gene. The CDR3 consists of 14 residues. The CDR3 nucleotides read TGCAGTGCTAGAGACAGACTAGCTCAAGAGACCCAGTACTTC. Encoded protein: CSARDRLAQETQYF.

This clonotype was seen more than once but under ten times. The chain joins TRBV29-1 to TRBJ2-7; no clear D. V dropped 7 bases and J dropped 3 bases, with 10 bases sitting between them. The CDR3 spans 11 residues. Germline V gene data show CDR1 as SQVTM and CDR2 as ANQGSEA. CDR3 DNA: TGCAGCGCCGACCCCCGCTACGAGCAGTACTTC. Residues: CSADPRYEQYF.

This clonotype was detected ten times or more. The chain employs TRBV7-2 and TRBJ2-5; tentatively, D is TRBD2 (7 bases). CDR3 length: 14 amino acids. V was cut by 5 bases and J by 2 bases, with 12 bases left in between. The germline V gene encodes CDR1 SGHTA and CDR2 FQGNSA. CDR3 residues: CASSISGTQETQYF. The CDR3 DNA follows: TGTGCCAGCAGCATAAGCGGGACACAAGAGACCCAGTACTTC. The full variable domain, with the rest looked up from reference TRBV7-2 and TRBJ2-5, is GAGVSQSPSNKVTEKGKDVELRCDPISGHTALYWYRQSLGQGLEFLIYFQGNSAPDKSGLPSDRFSAERTGGSVSTLTIQRTQQEDSAVYLCASSISGTQETQYFGPGTRLLVL.

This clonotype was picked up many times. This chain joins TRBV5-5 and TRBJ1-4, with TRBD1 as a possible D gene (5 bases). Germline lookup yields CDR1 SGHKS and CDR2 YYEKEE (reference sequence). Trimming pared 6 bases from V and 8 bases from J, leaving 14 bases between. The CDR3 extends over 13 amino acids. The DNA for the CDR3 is TGTGCCAGCAACCGGGGGTCGGGGGAAAAACTGTTTTTT. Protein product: CASNRGSGEKLFF.

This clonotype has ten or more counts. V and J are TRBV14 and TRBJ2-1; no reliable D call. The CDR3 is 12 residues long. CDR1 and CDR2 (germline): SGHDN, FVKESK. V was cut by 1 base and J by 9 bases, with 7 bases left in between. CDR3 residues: CASSQAFGEQFF. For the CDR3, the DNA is TGTGCCAGCAGCCAAGCTTTTGGTGAGCAGTTCTTC.

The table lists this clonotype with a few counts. CDR3 region: CASSRGDSYTDTQYF. Written as DNA, the CDR3 is TGTGCCAGCAGCAGGGGGGACTCCTACACAGATACGCAGTATTTT. The chain combines TRBV3-1 with TRBJ2-3; D is possibly TRBD1 or TRBD2 (6 bases each). Trimming stripped 5 bases from V and 2 bases from J, with 14 bases between. CDR1 and CDR2 from the germline V gene are LGHDT and YNNKEL (reference sequence). The CDR3 is 15 amino acids.